This TCR beta chain stems from a study of T cells after somatic rescue of genetic block (dated by TCRdb to the early 2020s). Regarding the study in general: What the study looked at was long-term robustness, specifically in a T-cell system that came about through somatic rescue of a genetic block in T-cell development.

Libraries came from the immunoSEQ multiplex PCR assay. As stored in TCRdb, this immuneACCESS dataset retains in-frame rearrangements with V and J assigned. A fraction of the clones does not appear; measured against another copy, unresolved V genes explain less than half of the discrepancy, and the remainder lacks a known reason. The sample contains approximately 78,000 clones, just over 90% of them found a single time. The top ten clones comprise 2.8% of the sample. This clone was observed a handful of times. What antigen it recognizes has not been identified. Germline and junction disagree at one end, which may indicate a read error. There are 13 amino acids in the CDR3, from cysteine to phenylalanine inclusive. Only CDR3 DNA is held: 39 bases, read in frame from base 1. CDR1 and CDR2 were assigned from the germline V gene (reference sequence) as SSHAT and FNYEAQ.

This TCR was sampled from a man younger than 40. Recombination linked TRBV7-7 to TRBJ2-1, with the D gene not confidently named. The sequenced material came from peripheral blood mononuclear cells (PBMCs). The nucleotide sequence is given as TGTGCTAGCAGCTTATCCCCCAACAATGAGCAGTTCTTC. It translates to CASSLSPNNEQFF.